The sequence of this T cell receptor (beta chain) was determined in a study of chemoradiotherapy in HPV16-positive cancers. Across the study: A couple of HPV16-positive patients' cells yielded candidate HPV-specific clones and common motifs.

Only in-frame clones appear in the TCRdb table, and some are missing; sequencing was by immunoSEQ multiplex PCR. The data show more than 9,000 clones, 65% to 70% seen once. The specimen was taken from a patient who underwent chemoradiotherapy. The clonotype comes from a human donor with HPV-associated anogenital cancer.

The CDR3 here is CASSVDIATGELFF. The CDR3 DNA follows: TGTGCCAGCAGCGTAGATATAGCAACCGGGGAGCTGTTTTTT. The chain combines TRBV9 with TRBJ2-2; D is ambiguous. Trimming stripped 0 bases from V and 5 bases from J, with 8 bases between. CDR1 is SGDLS and CDR2 is YYNGEE in the germline V gene. This CDR3 contains 14 residues.